The 23 T cell receptor beta chains in this list originate from one sample, sequenced in a study of CD8+CD57+ T cells in acquired aplastic anemia. Genomic DNA constituted the template upon which TCR beta VDJ and CDR3 profiling was performed. TCRdb called the reads again in MiXCR, with one record for every CDR3 protein. The sample lists roughly 500,000 distinct CDR3 sequences, around 33% occurring once. By flow cytometry, patients selected for sequencing had shown an expansion of CD8+CD57+ cells. The sample taken for sequencing was sorted CD4+, CD8+, or CD8+CD57+ T cells (not recorded which) from PBMCs. These receptors all come from a human donor with aplastic anemia.

V and J are TRBV3-1 and TRBJ1-2; TRBD1 aligns across 9 bases. The CDR3 is 17 residues long. Germline V gene lookup returns CDR1 LGHDT and CDR2 YNNKEL (reference sequence). Losses at the gene ends were 2 bases for V and 8 bases for J; bases not matched to a gene: 15. CDR3 protein: CASSQWGDWDRVEGYTF. The CDR3 DNA reads TGTGCCAGCAGCCAATGGGGGGATTGGGACAGGGTGGAAGGCTACACCTTC. Complete variable domain (other parts from reference TRBV3-1 and TRBJ1-2): DTAVSQTPKYLVTQMGNDKSIKCEQNLGHDTMYWYKQDSKKFLKIMFSYNNKELIINETVPNRFSPKSPDKAHLNLHINSLELGDSAVYFCASSQWGDWDRVEGYTFGSGTRLTVV.

This clonotype was picked up many times. The rearrangement links TRBV19 to TRBJ1-5; D possibly corresponds to TRBD1 (6 bases). The V gene's germline CDR1 is LNHDA and CDR2 SQIVND (reference sequence). Trimming left V 5 bases short and J 9 bases short, with 17 bases between. The CDR3 spans 14 residues. The CDR3, as DNA: TGTGCCAGTAGTCGGGGCCAGGGGTCGAGGCCCCAGCATTTT. The encoded protein is CASSRGQGSRPQHF.

Many counts were recorded for this clonotype. This sequence joins TRBV9 and TRBJ2-7; D might be TRBD1 (6 bases). CDR3 length: 14 residues. The V gene lost 0 bases and the J gene lost 1 base, with 8 bases spanning the gap. The germline V gene encodes CDR1 SGDLS and CDR2 YYNGEE. CDR3 sequence: CASSVAGQSYEQYF. The CDR3 DNA follows: TGTGCCAGCAGCGTAGCGGGACAATCCTACGAGCAGTACTTC.

The V gene is TRBV2, the J gene TRBJ2-1; possibly TRBD1 for D (6 bases). Germline loops: CDR1 SNHLY, CDR2 FYNNEI. The CDR3 runs 14 residues. V was cut by 2 bases and J by 9 bases, with 14 bases left in between. CDR3 DNA sequence: TGTGCCAGCAGTGAACGAGACAGGAACAGTGAGCAGTTCTTC. It encodes CASSERDRNSEQFF.

This clonotype was observed many times. The chain recombines TRBV9 with TRBJ2-7; no definite D call. V lost 0 bases, J lost 4 bases, and 17 bases lay in between. The CDR3 totals 16 residues. Looked up from germline, CDR1 is SGDLS and CDR2 is YYNGEE. The CDR3 DNA reads as TGTGCCAGCAGCGTAGAGGCGAGCGTTGTCGGGTACGAGCAGTACTTC. Protein: CASSVEASVVGYEQYF.

The V gene is TRBV5-4, the J gene TRBJ2-5, with 8 bases fitting TRBD1. V dropped 2 bases and J dropped 5; count of bases not matched to a gene: 5. The CDR3 spans 14 residues. Germline loops: CDR1 SGHNT, CDR2 YYREEE (reference sequence). In DNA, the CDR3 is TGTGCCAGCAGCTTATGGACAGGGTTTGAGACCCAGTACTTC. It codes for CASSLWTGFETQYF.

This clonotype has a count of ten or more. The rearrangement uses TRBV27 and TRBJ2-6; no clear D. The CDR3 runs 13 residues. Trimming left V 5 bases short and J 2 bases short, with 4 bases between. Germline CDR1 is MNHEY and CDR2 is SMNVEV (reference sequence). The DNA of the CDR3 is TGTGCCAGCAGTCGGGCTGGGGCCAACGTCCTGACTTTC. This encodes CASSRAGANVLTF.

Concerning this clonotype: This may be a read error: a much more frequent sequence differs by one nucleotide. The chain recombines TRBV20-1 with TRBJ1-2, with 11 bases fitting TRBD1. This CDR3 comprises 14 residues. Germline V gene sequence: CDR1 DFQATT, CDR2 SNEGSKA (reference sequence). CDR3: CRARRTGGGYGYTF. The CDR3, as DNA: TGCCGTGCTAGGAGGACAGGGGGCGGCTATGGCTACACCTTC.

This clonotype was observed a handful of times. The J gene is TRBJ2-7, the V gene TRBV5-1; the match to TRBD2 covers 10 bases. The V gene end was trimmed by 0 bases and the J gene end by 6 bases; junction bases not matched to a gene: 9. This CDR3 contains 16 residues. Germline CDR1 reads SGHRS; CDR2 reads YFSETQ. The CDR3 DNA is TGCGCCAGCAGCTTGGGGTATAGCGGGGGGCAGAGCGAGCAGTACTTC. It yields the protein CASSLGYSGGQSEQYF.

This clonotype was observed at least ten times. The genes are TRBV20-1 and TRBJ2-7, with 13 bases aligning to TRBD2. Trimming took 5 bases from V and 7 from J; bases not matched to a gene: 8. Germline V CDR1 and CDR2: DFQATT, SNEGSKA (reference sequence). This CDR3 has 14 amino acids. The CDR3 coding sequence is TGCAGTGCTGCTGGGACTAGCGGGACGGGGGAGCAGTACTTC. This codes for CSAAGTSGTGEQYF.

This chain links TRBV2 with TRBJ2-7, with TRBD1 matching 11 bases. The CDR3 extends over 14 amino acids. Losses at the gene ends were 4 bases for V and 6 bases for J; bases not matched to a gene: 5. Germline V lookup: CDR1 SNHLY, CDR2 FYNNEI. CDR3 DNA: TGTGCCAGCAGTGGTCTTGGGACAGGGGGCGAGCAGTACTTC. Translation gives CASSGLGTGGEQYF.

This clonotype was seen ten or more times. The chain combines TRBV9 with TRBJ1-6; D not resolved. Trimming shortened V by 0 bases and J by 8 bases, and 12 bases separated the two germline ends. This CDR3 is 15 amino acids long. In germline, CDR1 is SGDLS, CDR2 YYNGEE. In nucleotides, the CDR3 is TGTGCCAGCAGCGTAGCTACGAGTCGGGATTCACCCCTCCACTTT. Translation gives CASSVATSRDSPLHF.

The rearrangement links TRBV5-1 to TRBJ1-5, with 8 nucleotides matching TRBD1. With 3 bases clipped from V and 7 bases from J, the junction kept 9 bases outside the gene matches. CDR1 is SGHRS, CDR2 YFSETQ, per germline. This CDR3 spans 15 amino acids. In DNA, the CDR3 is TGCGCCAGCAGCTCCGGACAGGGAGGGAAGCAGCCCCAGCATTTT. Translating gives CASSSGQGGKQPQHF.

The J gene is TRBJ2-5, the V gene TRBV9; the D gene is possibly TRBD1 (6 bases). The V gene's germline CDR1 is SGDLS and CDR2 YYNGEE. The V end was cut by 3 bases, the J end by 4 bases, with 22 bases between. The CDR3 is made up of 17 amino acids. CDR3 nucleotides: TGTGCCAGCAGCGAGACCCCTTCGTGGACAGAGGGAGAGACCCAGTACTTC. It yields the protein CASSETPSWTEGETQYF.

This chain links TRBV20-1 with TRBJ2-5, with unresolved D. This CDR3 has 12 amino acids. Germline V gene data show CDR1 as DFQATT and CDR2 as SNEGSKA (reference sequence). V lost 3 bases and J lost 2, with 7 bases in between. CDR3 amino acids: CSASLGQETQYF. The CDR3 bases are TGCAGTGCTAGTTTGGGGCAAGAGACCCAGTACTTC.

This clonotype occurred many times. The V and J genes are TRBV10-3 and TRBJ2-7; TRBD1 aligns across 9 bases. Germline V CDR1 and CDR2: ENHRY, SYGVKD. V trimming: 6 bases; J trimming: 2 bases; junction bases outside the gene matches: 8. This CDR3 contains 15 residues. CDR3 in amino acids: CAIRTQGATPYEQYF. The CDR3 nucleotides are TGTGCCATCAGAACACAGGGGGCTACCCCCTACGAGCAGTACTTC.

V gene TRBV9 combines with J gene TRBJ1-1, with a possible D match to TRBD1 (5 bases). CDR1 is SGDLS, CDR2 YYNGEE, per germline. The CDR3 consists of 14 residues. Deletions cut 4 bases from V and 1 base from J, with 11 bases between. The CDR3 DNA is TGTGCCAGCAGCAAGGGACCGCAGAACACTGAAGCTTTCTTT. This translates into CASSKGPQNTEAFF.

The chain links TRBV20-1 to TRBJ2-3; D might be TRBD1 or TRBD2, each matching 5 bases. Per germline, CDR1 DFQATT and CDR2 SNEGSKA (reference sequence). V lost 5 bases to trimming and J lost 8 bases, with 17 bases between them. The CDR3 length is 13 residues. CDR3 in amino acids: CSASRDQKGTQYF. CDR3 nucleotides: TGCAGTGCTTCCCGGGACCAGAAGGGTACGCAGTATTTT.

Worth noting for this clonotype: This may stem from a read error, because a much larger clone lies one nucleotide away. This sequence joins TRBV2 and TRBJ2-3; possibly TRBD2 for D (5 bases). The CDR3 covers 15 residues. The germline V gene has CDR1 SNHLY and CDR2 FYNNEI. Deletions cut 5 bases from V and 0 bases from J, with 12 bases between. The CDR3 sequence: CASSRETASTDTQYF. CDR3 DNA: TGTGCCAGCAGTCGGGAAACAGCAAGCACAGATACGCAGTATTTT.

The rearrangement links TRBV24-1 to TRBJ2-5; TRBD2 matches 13 bases. Trimming cost V 5 bases and J 5 bases; bases outside gene matches: 4. The CDR3 runs to 15 residues. The germline gives CDR1 KGHDR, CDR2 SFDVKD. CDR3 in amino acids: CATSGTSGGRETQYF. CDR3 in DNA: TGTGCCACCAGTGGGACTAGCGGGGGCAGGGAGACCCAGTACTTC.

As concerns this clonotype: A read error may be the cause here, since a much bigger clone is one base away. J is TRBJ2-1 and V is TRBV19; D is unclear. Per germline, CDR1 LNHDA and CDR2 SQIVND (reference sequence). CDR3 length: 13 amino acids. Trimming removed 5 bases at V and 9 bases at J, with 14 bases between. The CDR3 nucleotides are TGTGCCAGTAGTTTCAACCTGCGATCTGAGCAGTTCTTC. Protein sequence: CASSFNLRSEQFF.

This clonotype was found a few times. This chain uses TRBV6-5 with TRBJ2-7; TRBD2 agrees at 10 bases. This CDR3 contains 16 residues. Looked up from germline, CDR1 is MNHEY and CDR2 is SVGAGI. V was clipped by 2 bases and J by 0 bases; unmatched bases: 4. The CDR3, as DNA: TGTGCCAGCAGTTACAAACTAGCGGGGTTCTCCTACGAGCAGTACTTC. This gives the protein CASSYKLAGFSYEQYF.

A remark on this clonotype: This sequence may be a read error, since a much larger clone differs from it by one base. The V call is TRBV6-1, the J call TRBJ1-5; unclear D gene. The CDR3 is made up of 12 amino acids. CDR1 is MNHNS and CDR2 is SASEGT in the germline V gene. The CDR3 here is CPSRNSNQPQHF. The CDR3 DNA sequence: TGTCCCAGCAGAAATAGCAATCAGCCCCAGCATTTT.